These 5 T cell receptor beta chains were all obtained from the same sample, sequenced in a study of T cell repertoires in cytomegalovirus infection (dated by TCRdb to 2018 to 2020). The sequencer was an Illumina HiSeq 1500. In TCRdb, the public reads were trimmed at Q25 with fastp and aligned with MiXCR, with productive beta chains retained. One record per CDR3 amino acid sequence lists the most common genes and DNA. Within this sample are 150,000 to 200,000 distinct CDR3 sequences, with 28% of them counted one time only. Roughly 31% of the sample goes to the ten largest clones. Sequenced sample: PBMCs. The receptors stem from a human donor in good health (CMV status not recorded). Some clones in this sample may be carry-over from other donors' samples.

The table lists this clonotype with a few counts. The chain recombines TRBV6-4 with TRBJ2-3, with 7 bases matching TRBD1. CDR1 is MRHNA and CDR2 is SNTAGT in the germline V gene. This CDR3 has 14 amino acids. V gave up 0 bases and J gave up 4 bases; unmatched junction bases: 1. DNA of the CDR3: TGTGCCAGCAGTGACTCGCAGGGGGCAGATACGCAGTATTTT. It specifies CASSDSQGADTQYF.

This clonotype has just a few counts. CDR3 DNA: TGTGCCAGCAGCTCCTCCACAGGGGCAGGCACCATATATTTT. Translating it yields CASSSSTGAGTIYF. V gene TRBV7-3 combines with J gene TRBJ1-3; 7 bases align to TRBD1. CDR3 length equals 14 residues. Per the germline V gene, CDR1 is SGHTA and CDR2 is FQGTGA. Trimming removed 4 bases from V and 9 bases from J; junction bases left unmatched: 9.

The rearrangement joins TRBV30 to TRBJ1-1, with D possibly matching TRBD1 (6 bases). Germline-derived CDR1 and CDR2 are GTSNPN and SVGIG (reference sequence). The V end was cut by 2 bases, the J end by 0 bases, with 19 bases between. This CDR3 has 17 residues. The CDR3 DNA is TGTGCCTGGAGTTTATCTAGGACAGCTCTAATGAACACTGAAGCTTTCTTT. Encoded protein: CAWSLSRTALMNTEAFF.

This chain joins TRBV6-6 and TRBJ2-5; D might be TRBD2 (7 bases). From germline, CDR1 is MNHNY and CDR2 SVGAGI (reference sequence). The CDR3 spans 15 residues. Deletions cut 5 bases from V and 1 base from J, with 14 bases between. CDR3 coding DNA: TGTGCCAGCAGTAAAACGGGGGGCGCCCAAGAGACCCAGTACTTC. This translates into CASSKTGGAQETQYF.

The gene calls are TRBV20-1 and TRBJ1-2; TRBD1 matches 8 bases. The V and J ends lost 3 bases and 6 bases, in that order; junction bases with no gene match: 3. Per germline, CDR1 DFQATT and CDR2 SNEGSKA (reference sequence). This CDR3 has 12 amino acids. The CDR3 DNA is TGCAGTGCTAGGGACAGGGCTGATGGCTACACCTTC. Protein product: CSARDRADGYTF.